This T cell receptor beta chain emerged from a study of siplizumab effects on memory and regulatory T cells. The authors kept the mixed lymphocyte reaction cells in coculture at 37°C for more than five days. The CDR3 runs 15 residues. Germline V gene data show CDR1 as MNHNS and CDR2 as SASEGT. With 5 bases removed from V and 10 bases from J, the gap between germline ends came to 23 bases. With regard to this clone: The antigen is undetermined.

Method: immunoSEQ multiplex PCR; TCRdb's copy keeps in-frame clones and lacks some. The sample lists almost 20,000 clones; approximately 44% were seen once. The V gene is TRBV6-1, the J gene TRBJ1-2; perhaps TRBD1 as D (5 bases). This TCR was sampled from a human donor in good health; the cells came from an allogeneic mixed lymphocyte reaction. Some clones in this sample may be carry-over from other donors' samples. Specimen: CFSE-low (dividing) CD4+ T cells sorted from an allogeneic mixed lymphocyte reaction. The CDR3 protein is CASSTSLGPLDSYTF. In DNA form, the CDR3 reads TGTGCCAGCAGTACCTCACTGGGACCCCTCGATTCCTACACCTTC.